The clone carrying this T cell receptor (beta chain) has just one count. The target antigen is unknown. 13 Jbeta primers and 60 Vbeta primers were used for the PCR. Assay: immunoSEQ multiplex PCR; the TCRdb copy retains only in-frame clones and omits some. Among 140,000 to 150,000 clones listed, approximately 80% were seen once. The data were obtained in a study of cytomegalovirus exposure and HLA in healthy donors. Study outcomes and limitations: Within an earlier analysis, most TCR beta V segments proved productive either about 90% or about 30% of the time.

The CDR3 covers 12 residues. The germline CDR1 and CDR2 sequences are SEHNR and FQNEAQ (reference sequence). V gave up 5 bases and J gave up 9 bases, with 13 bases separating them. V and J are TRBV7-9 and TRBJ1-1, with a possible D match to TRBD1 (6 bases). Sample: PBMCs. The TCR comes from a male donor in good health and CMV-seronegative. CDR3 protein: CASSPGAAQAFF. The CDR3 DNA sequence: TGTGCCAGCAGCCCAGGGGCGGCACAAGCTTTCTTT. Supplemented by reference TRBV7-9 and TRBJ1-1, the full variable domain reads DTGVSQNPRHKITKRGQNVTFRCDPISEHNRLYWYRQTLGQGPEFLTYFQNEAQLEKSRLLSDRFSAERPKGSFSTLEIQRTEQGDSAMYLCASSPGAAQAFFGQGTRLTVV.